The subject of this entry is one T cell receptor beta chain. Its antigen remains unknown. The sample originates from a study of cytomegalovirus exposure and HLA in healthy donors. Whole-study results and caveats: It was in a later analysis that TCR association rates were seen to vary by HLA locus, highest for DRB1 and lowest for HLA-C. In a later analysis, V- and J-gene trimming of beta chains associated with a DCLRE1C missense variant, replicated independently.

The PCR was carried out with 60 Vbeta primers and 13 Jbeta primers. Repertoires were generated with immunoSEQ multiplex PCR, while TCRdb's copy carries only in-frame clones and drops some. The table has 300,000 or so clones, roughly 86% seen once. This CDR3 spans 16 amino acids. Germline values: CDR1 SGHNT, CDR2 YENEEA. V lost 3 bases and J lost 2, with 17 bases in between. The chain employs TRBV11-3 and TRBJ2-7; possible D gene TRBD2, 5 bases. This sequence originates from a woman aged 40 to 50 in good health and CMV-seropositive. Sequences were obtained from PBMCs. The DNA for the CDR3 is TGTGCCAGCAGCTTTTGGGCGGGCGCGACCCCCTACGAGCAGTACTTC. This translates into CASSFWAGATPYEQYF. The full variable domain, in which reference TRBV11-3 and TRBJ2-7 provide the parts outside the CDR3, is EAGVVQSPRYKIIEKKQPVAFWCNPISGHNTLYWYLQNLGQGPELLIRYENEEAVDDSQLPKDRFSAERLKGVDSTLKIQPAELGDSAVYLCASSFWAGATPYEQYFGPGTRLTVT.